One and the same sample provided the 17 T cell receptor beta chains below, sequenced in a study of blood T cell repertoires in COVID-19. Sequencing was performed with immunoSEQ multiplex PCR; in TCRdb, only in-frame clones are kept and a portion is missing. This sample has approximately 32,000 clones, with about 90% found just once. The sequencing sample was made of peripheral blood. The source is a woman aged 70-85 years with active COVID-19.

The rearrangement links TRBV7-6 to TRBJ2-5; 11 bases agree with TRBD2. Germline CDR1 and CDR2: SGHVS and FNYEAQ. The V gene end was trimmed by 3 bases and the J gene end by 3 bases; junction bases not matched to a gene: 12. The CDR3 runs to 18 residues. The CDR3 region has the DNA TGTGCCAGCAGCTTCGTGTTAGCGGGGGGGCCTCGGGAAGAGACCCAGTACTTC. Its translation: CASSFVLAGGPREETQYF.

The chain uses TRBV11-3 and TRBJ2-1; 11 nucleotides line up with TRBD2. The V gene's germline CDR1 is SGHNT and CDR2 YENEEA. V lost 5 bases to trimming and J lost 8 bases; unmatched junction nucleotides: 8. The CDR3 is made up of 15 amino acids. CDR3 DNA: TGTGCCAGCAGCCACCTTAGCGGGGGGGCGGATGAGCAGTTCTTC. The encoded protein is CASSHLSGGADEQFF.

The rearrangement uses TRBV5-1 and TRBJ2-7; 9 bases agree with TRBD1. Germline V gene sequence: CDR1 SGHRS, CDR2 YFSETQ. This CDR3 contains 13 residues. J gave up 6 bases and V 4 bases, and 5 bases lay outside the gene matches. CDR3 DNA sequence: TGCGCCAGCAGCGAAGGGACAGGGATCGAGCAGTACTTC. It codes for CASSEGTGIEQYF.

The rearrangement joins TRBV23-1 to TRBJ1-1; 7 nucleotides match TRBD1. TRBV23-1 is given ORF status, its function remaining uncertain. V lost 8 bases and J lost 5; bases outside the gene matches: 11. The CDR3 covers 14 residues. The CDR3, as DNA: TGCGCCAGCGGAGAAGGGGCAGGGGGAACTGAAGCTTTCTTT. It codes for CASGEGAGGTEAFF.

CDR3 bases: TGTGCCAGCAGCCCGCAGGGGGCTGGAAACACCATATATTTT. Encoded protein: CASSPQGAGNTIYF. The genes are TRBV7-9 and TRBJ1-3; TRBD1 matches 7 bases. This CDR3 comprises 14 residues. The germline CDR1 and CDR2 sequences are SEHNR and FQNEAQ (reference sequence). V gave up 5 bases and J gave up 2 bases; unmatched junction bases: 3.

V is TRBV27 and J is TRBJ1-1; no firm D call. Germline values: CDR1 MNHEY, CDR2 SMNVEV (reference sequence). There are 14 residues in the CDR3. Deletions cut 4 bases from V and 0 bases from J, with 9 bases between. CDR3 DNA sequence: TGTGCCAGCAGTTCCGAGTCGCTGAACACTGAAGCTTTCTTT. Translating it yields CASSSESLNTEAFF.

The V and J genes are TRBV6-5 and TRBJ1-5, with D uncertain. Germline V lookup: CDR1 MNHEY, CDR2 SVGAGI. V lost 8 bases and J lost 3, with 14 bases in between. The CDR3 is 14 residues long. CDR3: CASGERHLNQPQHF. In DNA, the CDR3 is TGTGCCAGCGGGGAGAGACACCTCAATCAGCCCCAGCATTTT.

J is TRBJ2-5 and V is TRBV18; 8 nucleotides agree with TRBD1. With V trimmed by 6 bases and J by 1 base, 4 bases remained unmatched. The CDR3 consists of 14 residues. CDR1 is KGHSH, CDR2 LQKENI, per germline. CDR3 region: CASSFGQGQETQYF. In nucleotides, the CDR3 is TGTGCCAGCTCGTTCGGACAGGGCCAAGAGACCCAGTACTTC.

This chain connects TRBV13 to TRBJ2-1, with TRBD2 matching over 8 bases. Germline V CDR1 and CDR2: PRHDT, FYEKMQ (reference sequence). V was pared by 6 bases and J by 1 base, with 8 bases of the junction left unmatched. The CDR3 has 16 residues. Here the CDR3 DNA reads TGTGCCAGCAGTCCTCGGGGGGGCCAATCCTACAATGAGCAGTTCTTC. This codes for CASSPRGGQSYNEQFF. Using reference TRBV13 and TRBJ2-1 for the parts outside the CDR3, the full variable domain is AAGVIQSPRHLIKEKRETATLKCYPIPRHDTVYWYQQGPGQDPQFLISFYEKMQSDKGSIPDRFSAQQFSDYHSELNMSSLELGDSALYFCASSPRGGQSYNEQFFGPGTRLTVL.

The rearrangement links TRBV11-3 to TRBJ2-6; 7 nucleotides match TRBD2. Trimming at V came to 4 bases and at J to 0 bases, leaving 12 bases not matched to a gene. CDR1 and CDR2 from the germline V gene are SGHNT and YENEEA. The CDR3 is made up of 19 amino acids. For the CDR3, the DNA is TGTGCCAGCAGCTCATCTGGGAGGGGCCGCCTCTCTGGGGCCAACGTCCTGACTTTC. It yields the protein CASSSSGRGRLSGANVLTF.

This sequence joins TRBV11-2 and TRBJ1-2; D unresolved. Trimming removed 0 bases from V and 4 bases from J, with 9 bases in between. The CDR3 consists of 14 residues. CDR1 and CDR2 (germline): SGHAT, FQNNGV. The CDR3 DNA is TGTGCCAGCAGCTTAGATCAGGCGGGCTATGGCTACACCTTC. Amino acids: CASSLDQAGYGYTF.

By frequency in the sample, this clone is medium-sized. The V gene is TRBV3-1 (or the pseudogene TRBV3-2), the J gene TRBJ2-3; 8 bases align to TRBD2. CDR1 and CDR2 from the germline V gene are LGHDT and YNNKEL (reference sequence). This CDR3 spans 19 amino acids. V lost 4 bases to trimming and J lost 0 bases; unmatched junction nucleotides: 15. The CDR3 reads CASSRNPFLAGMSTDTQYF. The CDR3 DNA sequence: TGTGCCAGCAGCCGAAACCCCTTTTTAGCGGGGATGAGCACAGATACGCAGTATTTT.

This chain connects TRBV11-3 to TRBJ1-1; tentatively, D is TRBD1 (6 bases). The germline CDR1 and CDR2 sequences are SGHNT and YENEEA. The V and J ends lost 7 bases and 10 bases respectively, with 16 bases between them. The CDR3 is 12 residues long. DNA for the CDR3: TGTGCCAGCACCGACAGGAGTCTACGAGCTTTCTTT. Its translation: CASTDRSLRAFF.

The chain joins TRBV7-9 to TRBJ1-4; D is perhaps TRBD1 (5 bases). The length of the CDR3 is 17 residues. Between the trimmed V and J ends, which lost 1 base and 4 bases, there was a span of 16 bases. Germline CDR1 SEHNR, CDR2 FQNEAQ (reference sequence). The CDR3 DNA follows: TGTGCCAGCAGCTTAGGCATGGTACTGGGGGGTAATGAAAAACTGTTTTTT. Protein: CASSLGMVLGGNEKLFF.

This clone appeared a single time. The chain is built from TRBV2 and TRBJ1-3, with D maybe TRBD1 (5 bases). Between the trimmed V and J ends, which lost 6 bases and 0 bases, there was a span of 9 bases. The germline V gene encodes CDR1 SNHLY and CDR2 FYNNEI. This CDR3 region has 14 residues. As DNA, the CDR3 is TGTGCCAGCAGACAGGCCACCTCTGGAAACACCATATATTTT. Its translation: CASRQATSGNTIYF.

This clone appeared a single time. This chain links TRBV7-6 with TRBJ2-1; D is possibly TRBD2 (6 bases). The germline gives CDR1 SGHVS, CDR2 FNYEAQ. This CDR3 has 15 amino acids. Deletions cut 4 bases from V and 0 bases from J, with 10 bases between. In nucleotides, the CDR3 is TGTGCCAGCAGCTCTAGCGCCTACTCCTACAATGAGCAGTTCTTC. It is translated as CASSSSAYSYNEQFF.

The CDR3 reads CASSLLTAGGPEAFF. The CDR3 DNA sequence: TGTGCCAGCAGCTTATTGACCGCCGGGGGGCCTGAAGCTTTCTTT. The chain links TRBV11-3 to TRBJ1-1, with D possibly TRBD1 on 6 matching bases. V was trimmed by 2 bases and J by 6 bases, leaving 16 bases between them. Germline-derived CDR1 and CDR2 are SGHNT and YENEEA. CDR3 length: 15 residues.